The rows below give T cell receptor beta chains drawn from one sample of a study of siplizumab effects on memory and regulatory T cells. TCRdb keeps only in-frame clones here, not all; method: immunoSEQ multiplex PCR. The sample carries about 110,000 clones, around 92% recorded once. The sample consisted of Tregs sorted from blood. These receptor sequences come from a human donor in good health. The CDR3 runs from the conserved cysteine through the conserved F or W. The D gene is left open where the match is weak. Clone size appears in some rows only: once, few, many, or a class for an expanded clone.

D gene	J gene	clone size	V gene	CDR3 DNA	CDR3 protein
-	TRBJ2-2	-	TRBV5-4	TGTGCCAGCAGAAGGGGGGGTAGGAACACCGGGGAGCTGTTTTTT	CASRRGGRNTGELFF
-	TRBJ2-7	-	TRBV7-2	TGTGCCAGCAGCCGGGACCATGCCTACGAGCAGTACTTC	CASSRDHAYEQYF
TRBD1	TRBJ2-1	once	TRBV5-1	TGCGCCAGCAGCTTGGGGAGGACAGGGGGATGGAATGAGCAGTTCTTC	CASSLGRTGGWNEQFF
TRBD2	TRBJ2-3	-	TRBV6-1	TGTGCCAGCAGTGAAGGTCGGGGGGGTGGTACTAGCACAGATACGCAGTATTTT	CASSEGRGGGTSTDTQYF
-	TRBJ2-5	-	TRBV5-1	TGCGCCAGCAGCTTGGGCGAAGAGACCCAGTACTTC	CASSLGEETQYF
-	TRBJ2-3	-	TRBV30	TGTGCCTGGAGTGTAACCCCCGTGGGTACGCAGTATTTT	CAWSVTPVGTQYF
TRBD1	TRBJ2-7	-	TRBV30	TGTGCCTGGAGTGGGGGCAGGGGGCTCTACGAGCAGTACTTC	CAWSGGRGLYEQYF
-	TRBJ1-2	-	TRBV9	TGTGCCAGCAGCGTAGGGACAGCCTATGGCTACACCTTC	CASSVGTAYGYTF
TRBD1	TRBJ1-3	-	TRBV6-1	TGTGCCAGCAGGACAGGGCTCATCTCTGGAAACACCATATATTTT	CASRTGLISGNTIYF
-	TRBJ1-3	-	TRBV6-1	TGTGCCAGCAGTGAAGGCATGGGTAGACACCACTCTGGAAACACCATATATTTT	CASSEGMGRHHSGNTIYF
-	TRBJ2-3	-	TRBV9	TGTGCCAGCAGCGTTGATTCGAATACGCAGTATTTT	CASSVDSNTQYF
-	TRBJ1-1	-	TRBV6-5	TGTGCCAGCAGTTACGTCCTGAACACTGAAGCTTTCTTT	CASSYVLNTEAFF
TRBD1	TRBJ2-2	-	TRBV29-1	TGCAGCGTTCGCCTCCGGGACAGGGGGACCGGGGAGCTGTTTTTT	CSVRLRDRGTGELFF
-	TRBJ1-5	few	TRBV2	TGTGCCTCTCAGGATAGCAATCAGCCCCAGCATTTT	CASQDSNQPQHF
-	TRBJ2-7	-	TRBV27	TGTGCCAGCAGTCCCACCTGGGGCACCTCCTACGAGCAGTACTTC	CASSPTWGTSYEQYF
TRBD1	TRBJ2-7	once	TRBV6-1	TGTGCCAGCAGGGGGACAGGGGTTTCCTACGAGCAGTACTTC	CASRGTGVSYEQYF
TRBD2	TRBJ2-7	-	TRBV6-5	TGTGCCAGCAGCGGTGCCGGGACTAGCTACGAGCAGTACTTC	CASSGAGTSYEQYF
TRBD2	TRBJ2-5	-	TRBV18	TGTGCCAGCTCACCACCGGAGCTAGCGGGAGGTTATGGGACCCAGTACTTC	CASSPPELAGGYGTQYF
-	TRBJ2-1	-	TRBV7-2	TGTGCCAGCAGTTCTACACTAGCATATGAGCAGTTCTTC	CASSSTLAYEQFF
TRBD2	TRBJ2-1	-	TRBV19	TGTGCCAGTAGTAGCACCGGACTAGCGGACGAGCAGTTCTTC	CASSSTGLADEQFF
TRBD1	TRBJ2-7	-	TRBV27	TGTGCCAGCAGTCCCGGGGACAGATGGGAGCAGTACTTC	CASSPGDRWEQYF
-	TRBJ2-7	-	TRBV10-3	TGTGCCATCAGTCTTACAGGGAGATCCTACGAGCAGTACTTC	CAISLTGRSYEQYF
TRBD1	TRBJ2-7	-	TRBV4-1	TGCGCCAGCAGCCAACCGGGACAGGGGTCCTACGAGCAGTACTTC	CASSQPGQGSYEQYF
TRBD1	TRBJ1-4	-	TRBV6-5	TGTGCCAGCAGTTACGACAGGGATGAAAAACTGTTTTTT	CASSYDRDEKLFF
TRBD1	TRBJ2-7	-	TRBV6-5	TGTGCCAGCAGTTTAGCCGGGACAGGGGGCTACGAGCAGTACTTC	CASSLAGTGGYEQYF
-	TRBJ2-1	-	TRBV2	TGTGCCAGCAGCACGCCGCAAAGCTCCTACAATGAGCAGTTCTTC	CASSTPQSSYNEQFF
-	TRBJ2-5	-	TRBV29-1	TGCAGCGTTCGGGTTAGCGCAGAGACCCAGTACTTC	CSVRVSAETQYF
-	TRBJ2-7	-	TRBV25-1	TGTGCCAGCAGTGCGTTCCACGAGCAGTACTTC	CASSAFHEQYF
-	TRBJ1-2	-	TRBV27	TGTGCCAGCAGTCTGGAAGGGGAGACCTACTATGGCTACACCTTC	CASSLEGETYYGYTF
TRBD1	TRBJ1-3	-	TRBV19	TGTGCCAGTAGTATAGATCCGGCCAGGGGGAGGCCTGGAAACACCATATATTTT	CASSIDPARGRPGNTIYF
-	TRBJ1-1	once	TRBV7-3	TGTGCCAGCAGCCCCGGGGGGGGCTCGTCTGAAGCTTTCTTT	CASSPGGGSSEAFF
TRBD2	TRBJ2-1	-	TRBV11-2	TGTGCCAGCAGCTTAGTATTTCGGGGGGACAATGAGCAGTTCTTC	CASSLVFRGDNEQFF
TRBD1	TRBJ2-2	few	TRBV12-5	TGTGCTAGTGGTTTGACCGGGACAGCGAACACCGGGGAGCTGTTTTTT	CASGLTGTANTGELFF
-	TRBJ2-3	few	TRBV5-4	TGTGCCAGCACCGCTTCTTATGGGACAGATACGCAGTATTTT	CASTASYGTDTQYF
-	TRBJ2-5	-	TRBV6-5	TGTGCCAGCAGTTACTCGATACTACAAGAGACCCAGTACTTC	CASSYSILQETQYF
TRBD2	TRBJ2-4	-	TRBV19	TGTGCCAGTAGTATAATCGGGACTAGCGGGAGAGGGAGGATTGCCAAAAACATTCAGTACTTC	CASSIIGTSGRGRIAKNIQYF
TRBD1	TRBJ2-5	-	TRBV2	TGTGCCAGCAGTGAATATGGCAGGGGGCAGGGGACCCAGTACTTC	CASSEYGRGQGTQYF
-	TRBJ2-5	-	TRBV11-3	TGTGCCAGCAGCGTTCCTCACTTC	CASSVPHF
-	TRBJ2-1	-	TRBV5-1	TGCGCCAGCAGCCACAGGGGAGGCAATGAGCAGTTCTTC	CASSHRGGNEQFF
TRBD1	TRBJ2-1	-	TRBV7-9	TGTGCCAGCAGCATGGGCAGGGGGACCTCCTACAATGAGCAGTTCTTC	CASSMGRGTSYNEQFF
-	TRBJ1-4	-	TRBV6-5	TGTGCCAGCAGACGCTGGGAAAATGAAAAACTGTTTTTT	CASRRWENEKLFF
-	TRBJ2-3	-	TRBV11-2	TGTGCCAGCAGCTTAGGGAGGGCGACGGCAGATACGCAGTATTTT	CASSLGRATADTQYF
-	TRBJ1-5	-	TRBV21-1	TGTGCCAGCAGCAAATGGGGGACTAGCAATCAGCCCCAGCATTTT	CASSKWGTSNQPQHF
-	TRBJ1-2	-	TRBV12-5	TGTGCTAGTGGCCAACAGGGATACGGTGGCTACACCTTC	CASGQQGYGGYTF
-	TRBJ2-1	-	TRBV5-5	TGTGCCAGCAGCCGACTTTATGGCGATGAGCAGTTCTTC	CASSRLYGDEQFF
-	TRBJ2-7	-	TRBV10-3	TGTGCCATCAGAGGGTTGGCTACCTACGAGCAGTACTTC	CAIRGLATYEQYF
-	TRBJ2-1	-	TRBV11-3	TGTGCCAGCAGCGGGGCGGGGGCGTGGAATGAGCAGTTCTTC	CASSGAGAWNEQFF
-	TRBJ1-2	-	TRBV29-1	TGCAGCGTTGAGAGGCCAGTAAAGGCCTATGGCTACACCTTC	CSVERPVKAYGYTF
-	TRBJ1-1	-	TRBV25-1	TGTGCCAGCAGTTTGTGGGCTGCCGGGACAATCACTGAAGCTTTCTTT	CASSLWAAGTITEAFF
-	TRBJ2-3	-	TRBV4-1	TGCGCCAGGACGGTTTGGGGGCCCCGGACAGATACGCAGTATTTT	CARTVWGPRTDTQYF
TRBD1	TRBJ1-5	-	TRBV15	TGTGCCACCAAGTCCGGGACAGGGGACTATAGCAATCAGCCCCAGCATTTT	CATKSGTGDYSNQPQHF
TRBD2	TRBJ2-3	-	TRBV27	TGTGCCAGCAGTTTACGTTACTCGCCGGGACTAGCGGGGGGTCGGAGCACAGATACGCAGTATTTT	CASSLRYSPGLAGGRSTDTQYF
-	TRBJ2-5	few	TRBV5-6	TGTGCCAGCAGCCTCCCTGGAGTCGGGGGCGGATCGGGCGACCAGTACTTC	CASSLPGVGGGSGDQYF
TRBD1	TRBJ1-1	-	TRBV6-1	TGTGCCAGCCTTGACAGGGGCGTTATGAACACTGAAGCTTTCTTT	CASLDRGVMNTEAFF
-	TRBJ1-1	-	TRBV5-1	TGCGCCAGCAGCGGATACACAGGGCGGAACACTGAAGCTTTCTTT	CASSGYTGRNTEAFF